One and the same sample provided the 26 T cell receptor beta chains below, sequenced in a study of T-cell memory formation after mild COVID-19. TCRdb reprocessed the 5' RACE reads via MiXCR and lists one record per CDR3 protein. The data contain more than 350,000 distinct CDR3 sequences, around 21% of them singletons. Sequenced: PBMCs or a T cell subset sorted from them (not recorded which). These receptor sequences come from an adult woman who had mild COVID-19 (a few samples of this study predate the infection). Cell type and time point are not known.

The genes are TRBV27 and TRBJ2-3; the D gene is possibly TRBD2 (5 bases). The germline V and J ends were trimmed by 5 bases and 2 bases, with 11 bases remaining between them. The CDR3 extends over 14 amino acids. Germline V gene lookup returns CDR1 MNHEY and CDR2 SMNVEV (reference sequence). CDR3 sequence reads: CASSPGLNTDTQYF. CDR3 coding DNA: TGTGCCAGCAGTCCCGGACTCAACACAGATACGCAGTATTTT.

This clonotype has just a few counts. The chain has TRBV12-3 or TRBV12-4 and TRBJ1-5, with D possibly matching TRBD1 (5 bases). The CDR3 contains 17 residues. Trimming shortened V by 5 bases and J by 0 bases, and 17 bases separated the two germline ends. The chain's CDR3 is CASSVRGGGHSNQPQHF. CDR3 bases: TGTGCCAGCAGTGTAAGGGGCGGAGGACATAGCAATCAGCCCCAGCATTTT.

The chain couples TRBV19 to TRBJ2-1; 9 positions match TRBD2. The germline gives CDR1 LNHDA, CDR2 SQIVND (reference sequence). The CDR3 has 14 residues. V dropped 4 bases and J dropped 7; count of bases not matched to a gene: 5. The CDR3 bases are TGTGCCAGTAGTACGGCGGGGGGGCCGAATGAGCAGTTCTTC. This encodes CASSTAGGPNEQFF.

This clonotype was picked up one time. V and J are TRBV6-6 and TRBJ2-1; 8 bases line up with TRBD2. With V trimmed by 5 bases and J by 7 bases, 4 bases remained unmatched. The length of the CDR3 is 13 residues. CDR1 MNHNY and CDR2 SVGAGI come from the germline V gene (reference sequence). In DNA, the CDR3 is TGTGCCAGCAGTCGGAGCGGGAGTAATGAGCAGTTCTTC. Its translation is CASSRSGSNEQFF.

Concerning this clonotype: This may be a read error, as it is one base from a much larger clone. The genes are TRBV27 and TRBJ2-2; D gene uncertain. The V end lost 6 bases, the J end lost 4 bases, and 6 bases lay between the germline ends. This CDR3 comprises 12 residues. Looked up from germline, CDR1 is MNHEY and CDR2 is SMNVEV (reference sequence). The DNA of the CDR3 is TGTGCCAGCAGGAGAAGCACCGGGGAGCTGTTTTTT. Translation gives CASRRSTGELFF.

This clonotype was seen repeatedly, ten times or more. The V call is TRBV13, the J call TRBJ2-5, with no clear D. Trimming took 0 bases from V and 2 from J, leaving 7 bases between them. This CDR3 comprises 14 residues. Per germline, CDR1 PRHDT and CDR2 FYEKMQ (reference sequence). CDR3 amino acids: CASSLGRIQETQYF. Here the CDR3 DNA reads TGTGCCAGCAGCTTAGGTCGAATACAAGAGACCCAGTACTTC.

The table lists this clonotype with a few counts. The chain links TRBV7-9 to TRBJ1-1, with a weak D call TRBD1 (5 bases). Trimming left V 5 bases short and J 3 bases short, with 13 bases between. The germline V gene encodes CDR1 SEHNR and CDR2 FQNEAQ (reference sequence). This CDR3 has 14 amino acids. CDR3 nucleotides: TGTGCCAGCAGCATCAGGGCGGCGGACACTGAAGCTTTCTTT. It translates to CASSIRAADTEAFF. Supplemented by reference TRBV7-9 and TRBJ1-1, the full variable domain reads DTGVSQNPRHKITKRGQNVTFRCDPISEHNRLYWYRQTLGQGPEFLTYFQNEAQLEKSRLLSDRFSAERPKGSFSTLEIQRTEQGDSAMYLCASSIRAADTEAFFGQGTRLTVV.

The chain is built from TRBV5-5 and TRBJ2-4; TRBD2 aligns across 14 bases. The trim removed 3 bases at V and 3 bases at J, leaving 2 bases unmatched. The CDR3 loop spans 16 amino acids. The germline V gene has CDR1 SGHKS and CDR2 YYEKEE (reference sequence). The CDR3 protein is CASSSTSGGGKNIQYF. The CDR3 DNA sequence: TGTGCCAGCAGCTCGACTAGCGGGGGGGGCAAAAACATTCAGTACTTC.

This clonotype was counted between two and nine times. The gene calls are TRBV20-1 and TRBJ2-2; D unclear. The CDR3 consists of 13 residues. Germline loops: CDR1 DFQATT, CDR2 SNEGSKA (reference sequence). With 3 bases removed from V and 1 base from J, the gap between germline ends came to 6 bases. The CDR3 coding sequence is TGCAGTGCTAGGTTTGTGAACACCGGGGAGCTGTTTTTT. Residues: CSARFVNTGELFF.

The V call is TRBV25-1, the J call TRBJ2-5; possibly TRBD2 for D (6 bases). This CDR3 contains 17 residues. Per germline, CDR1 MGHDK and CDR2 SYGVNS. Trimming shortened V by 6 bases and J by 2 bases, and 22 bases separated the two germline ends. The CDR3 nucleotides read TGTGCCAGCAGAAGTGATTGGGGGGTTCAGGGACAAGAGACCCAGTACTTC. Its protein is CASRSDWGVQGQETQYF.

The chain carries TRBV5-5 and TRBJ2-7; D is unresolved. The length of the CDR3 is 16 residues. The germline gives CDR1 SGHKS, CDR2 YYEKEE (reference sequence). The V end lost 0 bases, the J end lost 0 bases, and 13 bases lay between the germline ends. In DNA, the CDR3 is TGTGCCAGCAGCTTGGTCAGTGGGCCGAGCTCCTACGAGCAGTACTTC. The encoded protein is CASSLVSGPSSYEQYF.

This chain uses TRBV12-3 or TRBV12-4 with TRBJ1-2; the D gene is possibly TRBD1 (6 bases). This CDR3 is built from 14 residues. The V and J ends lost 7 bases and 7 bases respectively, with 19 bases between them. Here the CDR3 DNA reads TGTGCCAGCACCCTAGGGACAAGGACTGGTGGCTACACCTTC. Protein sequence: CASTLGTRTGGYTF.

This clonotype was counted a few times. The chain employs TRBV25-1 and TRBJ1-1; D not certain. This CDR3 is 15 amino acids long. V lost 1 base, J lost 4 bases, and 13 bases lay in between. In germline, CDR1 is MGHDK, CDR2 SYGVNS. The DNA for the CDR3 is TGTGCCAGCAGTGAATCTCGGCGGGCGGGCACTGAAGCTTTCTTT. This sequence encodes CASSESRRAGTEAFF.

This clonotype has only a few counts. V and J are TRBV3-1 and TRBJ2-1; 8 bases align to TRBD2. CDR3 length: 15 residues. Germline CDR1 LGHDT, CDR2 YNNKEL (reference sequence). The V segment lost 4 bases and the J segment 4 bases; nucleotides outside the gene matches: 6. The CDR3 DNA is TGTGCCAGCAGCCCCGCCGGGGGGGGGTACAATGAGCAGTTCTTC. Protein: CASSPAGGGYNEQFF.

This clonotype was observed a handful of times. This sequence joins TRBV5-1 and TRBJ2-7, with D maybe TRBD2 (6 bases). V was shortened by 0 bases and J by 2 bases, with 15 bases between the two germline ends. The CDR3 covers 16 residues. Germline loops: CDR1 SGHRS, CDR2 YFSETQ. The CDR3 nucleotides are TGCGCCAGCAGCTTGGGGGTCCCGGGAGAAACCTACGAGCAGTACTTC. Its protein is CASSLGVPGETYEQYF.

CDR3 coding DNA: TGTGCCACCAGGTGGACCCGGGCCCCTGTGGACAATGAGCAGTTCTTC. This gives the protein CATRWTRAPVDNEQFF. The V and J genes are TRBV15 and TRBJ2-1; the D is unclear. Per the germline V gene, CDR1 is LNHNV and CDR2 is YYDKDF (reference sequence). The V end was cut by 6 bases, the J end by 5 bases, with 20 bases between. The CDR3 covers 16 residues.

This clonotype was counted a few times. The CDR3 region is CASSFVGAVYNEQFF. CDR3 coding DNA: TGTGCCAGCAGTTTTGTGGGGGCCGTATACAATGAGCAGTTCTTC. The V and J genes are TRBV12-3 or TRBV12-4 and TRBJ2-1, with D maybe TRBD1 (6 bases). The CDR3 sequence is 15 residues long. V was cut by 3 bases and J by 4 bases, with 13 bases left in between.

The V call is TRBV5-1, the J call TRBJ1-1, with D hard to call. The CDR3 runs 14 residues. Between the trimmed V and J ends, which lost 0 bases and 2 bases, there was a span of 8 bases. Germline V gene data show CDR1 as SGHRS and CDR2 as YFSETQ. The CDR3 bases are TGCGCCAGCAGCTTGGCCCCCGTTAACACTGAAGCTTTCTTT. It specifies CASSLAPVNTEAFF.

This clonotype was counted only a few times. This CDR3 is CASSFDRADYNEQFF. The DNA of the CDR3 is TGTGCCAGCAGTTTTGACAGGGCGGACTACAATGAGCAGTTCTTC. The V call is TRBV6-5, the J call TRBJ2-1; TRBD1 aligns across 7 bases. The length of the CDR3 is 15 residues. Germline V lookup: CDR1 MNHEY, CDR2 SVGAGI. The trim removed 4 bases at V and 3 bases at J, leaving 6 bases unmatched.

This clonotype showed up just a few times. The rearrangement joins TRBV9 to TRBJ2-7, with TRBD1 identical over 8 bases. The germline V gene has CDR1 SGDLS and CDR2 YYNGEE. The J segment lost 3 bases and the V segment lost 2 bases, leaving 4 bases of the junction unmatched. The CDR3 spans 14 residues. The CDR3 sequence: CASSVGDRLYEQYF. Written as DNA, the CDR3 is TGTGCCAGCAGCGTTGGGGACAGGCTCTACGAGCAGTACTTC.

This clonotype has just one count. The chain has TRBV11-2 and TRBJ2-3; a weak D match, TRBD2 (6 bases). The CDR3 is 13 amino acids. Trimming shortened V by 6 bases and J by 9 bases, and 16 bases separated the two germline ends. From germline, CDR1 is SGHAT and CDR2 FQNNGV. The CDR3 spells CASSFTGEKTQYF. CDR3 nucleotide sequence: TGTGCCAGCAGTTTTACGGGAGAGAAAACGCAGTATTTT.

This clonotype was counted only a few times. The chain uses TRBV2 and TRBJ1-6, with unresolved D. V shed 7 bases and J shed 9 bases, with 10 bases lying between them. The CDR3 runs to 12 residues. CDR1 is SNHLY, CDR2 FYNNEI, per germline. The CDR3 is CASKSEVSPLHF. The DNA for the CDR3 is TGTGCCAGCAAATCGGAGGTTTCACCCCTCCACTTT.

This clonotype was counted a few times. The chain carries TRBV7-9 and TRBJ1-1; 9 nucleotides match TRBD1. Germline V CDR1 and CDR2: SEHNR, FQNEAQ (reference sequence). This CDR3 region has 15 residues. Trimming removed 1 base from V and 7 bases from J; junction bases left unmatched: 7. The CDR3 protein is CASSLGTGTGIEAFF. The DNA of the CDR3 is TGTGCCAGCAGCTTAGGAACCGGGACAGGGATTGAAGCTTTCTTT.

This clonotype was seen only a few times. The chain employs TRBV10-3 and TRBJ1-5; D remains unclear. Germline values: CDR1 ENHRY, CDR2 SYGVKD. The V end was cut by 4 bases, the J end by 10 bases, with 20 bases between. The CDR3 length is 15 residues. The CDR3 region is CAISAREEGQEPQHF. In DNA form, the CDR3 reads TGTGCCATCAGTGCCCGGGAGGAAGGGCAGGAACCCCAGCATTTT.

This chain joins TRBV29-1 and TRBJ1-2; possibly TRBD1 for D (6 bases). Trimming removed 5 bases at V and 1 base at J, with 11 bases between. The CDR3 is made up of 13 amino acids. The V gene's germline CDR1 is SQVTM and CDR2 ANQGSEA. The CDR3 bases are TGCAGCGTTCTTTCAGGGGATAACTATGGCTACACCTTC. Protein product: CSVLSGDNYGYTF.

This clonotype was found a few times. The V call is TRBV24-1, the J call TRBJ1-1, with D unclear. Germline CDR1 reads KGHDR; CDR2 reads SFDVKD. Trimming pared 1 base from V and 7 bases from J, leaving 9 bases between. CDR3 size: 13 residues. In DNA form, the CDR3 reads TGTGCCACCAGTGATTTCGACGGACTTGAAGCTTTCTTT. This gives the protein CATSDFDGLEAFF.